This T cell receptor (beta chain) comes out of a study of human T cells and chemical hapten exposure. This CDR3 has 18 residues. CDR1 and CDR2 from the germline V gene are MNHNS and SASEGT. V was clipped by 5 bases and J by 1 base, with 23 bases between them. The time point: patch test 2, 6 weeks after DPC sensitization. Treatment defined: therapeutic diphenylcyclopropenone sensitization with weekly scalp DPC. Original methodology: A typical sample had 95,000 to 100,000 TCRs, with about 23,224 to 690,600 overall. Via MiXCR, TCRdb re-called the RACE reads, giving one row per CDR3 protein. What appears here as the V and J calls and clone size reflects TCRdb's work, not the paper's. The profile shows just over 40,000 distinct CDR3 sequences, 3% to 3.5% of them singletons.

The sample consisted of whole blood, taken in connection with sensitization to the hapten diphenylcyclopropenone (DPC). This sequence was found in a man in his forties or fifties with alopecia areata. Some clones in this sample may be carry-over from other donors' samples. J is TRBJ1-1 and V is TRBV6-1, with D perhaps matching TRBD1 (5 bases). The CDR3 sequence: CASSTRDGIRLENTEAFF. The CDR3 bases are TGTGCCAGCAGTACAAGGGACGGAATAAGACTTGAGAACACTGAAGCTTTCTTT.